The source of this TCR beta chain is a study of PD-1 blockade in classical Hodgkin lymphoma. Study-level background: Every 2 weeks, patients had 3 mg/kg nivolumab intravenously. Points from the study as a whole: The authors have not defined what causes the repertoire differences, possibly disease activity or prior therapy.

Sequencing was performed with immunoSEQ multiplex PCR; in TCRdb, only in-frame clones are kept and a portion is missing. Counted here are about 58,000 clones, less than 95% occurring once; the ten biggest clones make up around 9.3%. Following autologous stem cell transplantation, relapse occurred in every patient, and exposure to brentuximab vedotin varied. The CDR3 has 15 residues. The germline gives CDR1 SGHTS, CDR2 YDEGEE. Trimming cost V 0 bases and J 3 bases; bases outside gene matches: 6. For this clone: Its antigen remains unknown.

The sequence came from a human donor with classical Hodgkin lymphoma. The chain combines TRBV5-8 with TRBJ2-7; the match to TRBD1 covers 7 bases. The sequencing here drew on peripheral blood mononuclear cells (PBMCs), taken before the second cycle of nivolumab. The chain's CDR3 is CASSLARQGIYEQYF. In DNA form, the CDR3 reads TGTGCCAGCAGCTTGGCCCGACAGGGTATCTACGAGCAGTACTTC. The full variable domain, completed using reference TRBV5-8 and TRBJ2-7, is EAGVTQSPTHLIKTRGQQATLRCSPISGHTSVYWYQQALGLGLQFLLWYDEGEERNRGNFPPRFSGRQFPNYSSELNVNALELEDSALYLCASSLARQGIYEQYFGPGTRLTVT.